Listed below are T cell receptor beta chains from one sample, sequenced in a study of radiation and T cells in renal cell carcinoma. The assay was immunoSEQ multiplex PCR, and TCRdb's table has in-frame clones only and misses some. This sample has about 90,000 clones, with around 84% found just once. The input for sequencing was blood, taken from a patient whose treatment included radiotherapy and nephrectomy. The source is a man between 60 and 75 years old with renal cell carcinoma. Both conserved end residues are part of each CDR3. Each record gives: clone size, V gene, CDR3 length, J gene, D gene, CDR3 DNA, CDR3 protein. D genes are given only for firm matches. Clone sizes are given selectively: once, few, many, or a class where the clone is expanded.

NA	TRBV6-4	16	TRBJ2-3	NA	TGTGCCAGCAGTGACTCGACCAGGGCCGGGACAGATACGCAGTATTTT	CASSDSTRAGTDTQYF
few	TRBV7-9	18	TRBJ2-6	NA	TGTGCCAGCAGCTTAGGAATGGGTTCCAACTCTGGGGCCAACGTCCTGACTTTC	CASSLGMGSNSGANVLTF
NA	TRBV7-2	13	TRBJ2-3	TRBD1	TGTGCCAGCAGCTTAGTCAGGGGGGATACGCAGTATTTT	CASSLVRGDTQYF
few	TRBV28	14	TRBJ2-7	NA	TGTGCCAGCAGTTTTGCAGGGGTGGCCTACGAGCAGTACTTC	CASSFAGVAYEQYF
NA	TRBV14	13	TRBJ2-1	NA	TGTGCCAGCAGCCAGGGGACTTACAATGAGCAGTTCTTC	CASSQGTYNEQFF
NA	TRBV28	16	TRBJ2-1	TRBD2	TGTGCCAGCAGTCCGATAGCCACTAGCGGCCACAATGAGCAGTTCTTC	CASSPIATSGHNEQFF
NA	TRBV19	14	TRBJ2-7	NA	TGTGCCAGTAGTTCAGGGACTGAGTCCTACGAGCAGTACTTC	CASSSGTESYEQYF
once	TRBV5-6	13	TRBJ2-7	NA	TGTGCCAGCAGACCCGAGGGGGGGCGCGAGCAGTACTTC	CASRPEGGREQYF
NA	TRBV6-6	14	TRBJ1-5	NA	TGTGCCAGCAGTTACTCACGGGTCCCTCAGCCCCAGCATTTT	CASSYSRVPQPQHF
few	TRBV5-1	16	TRBJ2-1	TRBD2	TGCGCCAGCAGCCCGCCGGGACTAGCGGGAGGCAATGAGCAGTTCTTC	CASSPPGLAGGNEQFF
NA	TRBV2	16	TRBJ2-7	TRBD2	TGTGCCAGCAGTGACCTACCGGGACTAGCGGACTACGAGCAGTACTTC	CASSDLPGLADYEQYF
NA	TRBV14	18	TRBJ1-4	NA	TGTGCCAGCAGCCAAGATCTAGGGGAACGTGCAACTAATGAAAAACTGTTTTTT	CASSQDLGERATNEKLFF
NA	TRBV5-1	15	TRBJ1-3	TRBD1	TGCGCCAGCAGCTTGGCAGGGGGATCTGGAAACACCATATATTTT	CASSLAGGSGNTIYF
NA	TRBV18	14	TRBJ2-7	TRBD2	TGTGCCAGCTCTCCCCCTAGCGGGAGGTGGGAGCAGTACTTC	CASSPPSGRWEQYF
NA	TRBV5-1	18	TRBJ2-4	NA	TGCGCCAGCAGCTTGGACGTCGGGGGAGCAAGAGCCAAAAACATTCAGTACTTC	CASSLDVGGARAKNIQYF
NA	TRBV9	15	TRBJ2-1	TRBD1	TGTGCCAGCAGACACGACAGGGACTCCTACAATGAGCAGTTCTTC	CASRHDRDSYNEQFF
NA	TRBV7-2	15	TRBJ1-3	TRBD1	TGTGCCAGCAGCGAGCGAGCAGGGGGAGGAAACACCATATATTTT	CASSERAGGGNTIYF
NA	TRBV5-4	15	TRBJ2-5	TRBD2	TGTGCCAGCAGACCTGGCGGGGGGTGGCAAGAGACCCAGTACTTC	CASRPGGGWQETQYF
NA	TRBV7-7	17	TRBJ2-5	TRBD2	TGTGCCAGCAGCTTAGTCTTGCCCAGCGGGAGTCAAGAGACCCAGTACTTC	CASSLVLPSGSQETQYF
NA	TRBV27	13	TRBJ2-5	NA	TGTGCCAGCAGTTTAGCAGGAGGGGAGACCCAGTACTTC	CASSLAGGETQYF
NA	TRBV27	14	TRBJ2-7	NA	TGTGCCAGCAGTTTACGTAGAGGGGCCTACGAGCAGTACTTC	CASSLRRGAYEQYF
NA	TRBV12-5	13	TRBJ2-5	TRBD1	TGTGCTAGTGGTCCCCCAGGGGGTTGGACCCAGTACTTC	CASGPPGGWTQYF
once	TRBV27	16	TRBJ1-4	NA	TGTGCCAGCAGTTCCCTCACACCCGGGACTTTTGAAAAACTGTTTTTT	CASSSLTPGTFEKLFF
NA	TRBV9	19	TRBJ2-3	TRBD2	TGTGCCAGCAGCGGCCCTATGGGTAGCGGGAGGGTCGGCACAGATACGCAGTATTTT	CASSGPMGSGRVGTDTQYF
NA	TRBV7-9	17	TRBJ2-1	NA	TGTGCCAGCAGCCCCCAAGGGGGAAGGATCTCCTACAATGAGCAGTTCTTC	CASSPQGGRISYNEQFF
NA	TRBV5-4	13	TRBJ1-3	NA	TGTGCCAGCAGCTTGCCCTCAAGAAACACCATATATTTT	CASSLPSRNTIYF
NA	TRBV29-1	13	TRBJ1-1	NA	TGCAGCGTTGCGGGGGCGGTGGCCACTGAAGCTTTCTTT	CSVAGAVATEAFF
NA	TRBV7-9	17	TRBJ2-6	NA	TGTGCCAGCAGCTTATTGAGAGCGCTCTCTGGGGCCAACGTCCTGACTTTC	CASSLLRALSGANVLTF
NA	TRBV27	15	TRBJ2-3	NA	TGTGCCAGCAGTAGGCAGAAGACGGGCACAGATACGCAGTATTTT	CASSRQKTGTDTQYF
few	TRBV7-2	15	TRBJ2-3	NA	TGTGCCAGCAGCTTTGACGCGGGGAACACAGATACGCAGTATTTT	CASSFDAGNTDTQYF
NA	TRBV28	14	TRBJ2-3	NA	TGTGCCAGCAGTTCATGGGCTAGCACAGATACGCAGTATTTT	CASSSWASTDTQYF
NA	TRBV9	15	TRBJ2-5	NA	TGTGCCAGCAGCGTAGAAGGATTGTACCAAGAGACCCAGTACTTC	CASSVEGLYQETQYF
NA	TRBV2	12	TRBJ1-4	NA	TGTGCCAGCACCCGATCGGCTGAAAAACTGTTTTTT	CASTRSAEKLFF
NA	TRBV6-1	13	TRBJ2-5	NA	TGTGCCAGCATCCGACAGGTGGGGGAGACCCAGTACTTC	CASIRQVGETQYF
few	TRBV7-7	13	TRBJ2-7	NA	TGTGCCAGCAGCTTAGACTCTTTGGGTGAGCAGTACTTC	CASSLDSLGEQYF
NA	TRBV19	14	TRBJ2-3	NA	TGTGCCAGTAGTATAGATCAACACATCGGAACGCAGTATTTT	CASSIDQHIGTQYF
NA	TRBV6-1	11	TRBJ2-7	NA	TGTGCCAGCAGCGGAAAATACGAGCAGTACTTC	CASSGKYEQYF
NA	TRBV5-6	16	TRBJ1-4	TRBD1	TGTGCCAGCAGCTTCCAGGGGGCAAGAACTAATGAAAAACTGTTTTTT	CASSFQGARTNEKLFF
NA	TRBV19	16	TRBJ2-7	TRBD1	TGTGCCAGTAGTCCCACTACAGGGGGCGTCAAGTACGAGCAGTACTTC	CASSPTTGGVKYEQYF
NA	TRBV11-2	17	TRBJ2-1	TRBD1	TGTGCCAGCAGCTTAAGTGTCCGGGACAGACCCTACAATGAGCAGTTCTTC	CASSLSVRDRPYNEQFF
NA	TRBV27	16	TRBJ1-4	TRBD1	TGTGCCAGCAGTTCCAACCATGGACAGGGGGATGAAAAACTGTTTTTT	CASSSNHGQGDEKLFF
few	TRBV19	14	TRBJ1-1	NA	TGTGCCAGTAGTAAACCGGGACAGAACACTGAAGCTTTCTTT	CASSKPGQNTEAFF
NA	TRBV5-8	16	TRBJ2-3	NA	TGTGCCAGCAGCTTGAACGTCCTCTATAGCACAGATACGCAGTATTTT	CASSLNVLYSTDTQYF
NA	TRBV6-5	13	TRBJ1-4	NA	TGTGCCAGCAGTCCCCGGGACGGCGAAAAACTGTTTTTT	CASSPRDGEKLFF
once	TRBV2	16	TRBJ2-7	TRBD1	TGTGCCAGCAGTCCGGGACAGGGCGGGGAGTACAGGGAGCAGTACTTC	CASSPGQGGEYREQYF
NA	TRBV18	15	TRBJ2-3	NA	TGTGCCAGCCCATACGGCGGGACCCGCACAGATACGCAGTATTTT	CASPYGGTRTDTQYF
NA	TRBV5-1	15	TRBJ2-7	NA	TGCGCCAGCAGCCCAAACCCAGGGATTCCGGGGGAGCAGTACTTC	CASSPNPGIPGEQYF
NA	TRBV5-1	15	TRBJ1-5	NA	TGCGCCAGCAGCTTGGGGGGGACAAGACATCAGCCCCAGCATTTT	CASSLGGTRHQPQHF
once	TRBV30	14	TRBJ2-7	NA	TGTGCCTGGAGCCGGGGCAGGGGACCCTACGAGCAGTACTTC	CAWSRGRGPYEQYF
NA	TRBV5-4	16	TRBJ2-3	TRBD2	TGTGCCAGCAGTCCAATGATAGCGGGAGGGGGGGATACGCAGTATTTT	CASSPMIAGGGDTQYF
NA	TRBV9	15	TRBJ2-7	TRBD1	TGTGCCAGCAGCGCGCGGACAGGGGGCGCGGAAGAAACCCACTTC	CASSARTGGAEETHF
NA	TRBV7-2	16	TRBJ2-3	NA	TGTGCCAGCAGCTTAGTGGGGACCCCTAGCACAGATACGCAGTATTTT	CASSLVGTPSTDTQYF
NA	TRBV28	14	TRBJ1-5	NA	TGTGCCAGCAGTTTTTCTCAGTACGGTCAGCCCCAGCATTTT	CASSFSQYGQPQHF